What follows are 19 T cell receptor beta chains derived from one specimen sequenced in a study of T cell repertoires in cytomegalovirus infection. MiXCR, applied by TCRdb to the reads, yields one record per CDR3 protein. The sample shows roughly 640,000 distinct CDR3 sequences, approximately 24% of them seen only once. Material for sequencing was CD8+ T cells from PBMCs. These receptors were obtained from a human donor in good health (CMV status not recorded). Some clones in this sample may be carry-over from other donors' samples.

This clonotype was recorded a few times. The rearrangement uses TRBV7-9 and TRBJ1-2; unclear D gene. The CDR3 runs to 14 residues. Germline values: CDR1 SEHNR, CDR2 FQNEAQ (reference sequence). Trimming removed 7 bases from V and 4 bases from J, with 16 bases in between. The CDR3 region has the DNA TGTGCCAGCACCAAGGGTGTGGGCGGCTATGGCTACACCTTC. Protein: CASTKGVGGYGYTF. The full variable domain, rest sourced from reference TRBV7-9 and TRBJ1-2, is DTGVSQNPRHKITKRGQNVTFRCDPISEHNRLYWYRQTLGQGPEFLTYFQNEAQLEKSRLLSDRFSAERPKGSFSTLEIQRTEQGDSAMYLCASTKGVGGYGYTFGSGTRLTVV.

In this sample, this clonotype turned up many times. This chain links TRBV7-6 with TRBJ1-1; 7 bases map to TRBD1. The CDR3 length is 15 residues. CDR1 is SGHVS and CDR2 is FNYEAQ in the germline V gene. The J segment lost 2 bases and the V segment lost 1 base, leaving 4 bases of the junction unmatched. CDR3 DNA: TGTGCCAGCAGCTTAGGACAGGGAGGAAACACTGAAGCTTTCTTT. Translation: CASSLGQGGNTEAFF.

Ten or more counts support this clonotype. This chain joins TRBV12-5 and TRBJ2-6; D unresolved. Trimming left V 2 bases short and J 0 bases short, with 20 bases between. CDR3 length: 20 amino acids. Germline CDR1 reads LGHNT; CDR2 reads FRNRAP. CDR3 in amino acids: CASGLTSHSKGFSGANVLTF. DNA of the CDR3: TGTGCTAGTGGTTTGACCTCCCACAGCAAAGGTTTCTCTGGGGCCAACGTCCTGACTTTC. The full variable domain, rest sourced from reference TRBV12-5 and TRBJ2-6, is DARVTQTPRHKVTEMGQEVTMRCQPILGHNTVFWYRQTMMQGLELLAYFRNRAPLDDSGMPKDRFSAEMPDATLATLKIQPSEPRDSAVYFCASGLTSHSKGFSGANVLTFGAGSRLTVL.

For this clonotype: Germline is not matched at one junction end, which may reflect a read error. The chain uses TRBV4-1 and TRBJ1-1; 8 bases agree with TRBD1. The CDR3 loop spans 17 amino acids. Germline lookup yields CDR1 MGHRA and CDR2 YSYEKL. CDR3 loop: CASRWRGTGSLRGEAFF. As DNA, the CDR3 is TGTGCCAGCAGGTGGAGGGGGACAGGCAGCCTGAGGGGTGAAGCTTTCTTT.

The chain is built from TRBV18 and TRBJ2-7; D unresolved. Trimming pared 2 bases from V and 1 base from J, leaving 15 bases between. The germline V gene has CDR1 KGHSH and CDR2 LQKENI. The CDR3 consists of 16 residues. CDR3: CASSPAWPPRSYEQYV. The CDR3, as DNA: TGTGCCAGCTCACCAGCCTGGCCCCCTAGGTCCTACGAGCAGTACGTC.

This clonotype has at least ten counts. The rearrangement joins TRBV11-1 to TRBJ2-3; TRBD1 might be the D (5 bases). CDR1 and CDR2 from the germline V gene are SGHAT and FQDESV (reference sequence). The length of the CDR3 is 13 residues. Trimming removed 11 bases at V and 4 bases at J, with 16 bases between. CDR3 protein: CAGRQRSADTQYF. The CDR3, as DNA: TGTGCCGGAAGACAGAGAAGCGCAGATACGCAGTATTTT. Supplemented by reference TRBV11-1 and TRBJ2-3, the full variable domain reads EAEVAQSPRYKITEKSQAVAFWCDPISGHATLYWYRQILGQGPELLVQFQDESVVDDSQLPKDRFSAERLKGVDSTLKIQPAELGDSAMYLCAGRQRSADTQYFGPGTRLTVL.

This clonotype showed up many times. This rearrangement joins TRBV24-1 to TRBJ2-3, with D possibly being TRBD2 (5 bases). Germline V lookup: CDR1 KGHDR, CDR2 SFDVKD. V was shortened by 4 bases and J by 0 bases, with 16 bases between the two germline ends. CDR3 length: 17 amino acids. CDR3 sequence (DNA): TGTGCCACCAGTGACTCGAGGACTTTACCTAGCACAGATACGCAGTATTTT. Amino acid sequence: CATSDSRTLPSTDTQYF.

V and J are TRBV13 and TRBJ2-1; 7 bases are shared with TRBD2. The CDR3 extends over 14 amino acids. Germline V gives CDR1 PRHDT, CDR2 FYEKMQ (reference sequence). The V and J ends lost 6 bases and 6 bases, in that order; junction bases with no gene match: 8. The CDR3 sequence: CASSPRRGSNEQFF. CDR3 bases: TGTGCCAGCAGTCCCCGGCGGGGGAGCAATGAGCAGTTCTTC.

This clonotype was picked up a small number of times. V and J are TRBV19 and TRBJ2-2; D gene uncertain. V lost 6 bases and J lost 6, with 8 bases in between. Per the germline V gene, CDR1 is LNHDA and CDR2 is SQIVND (reference sequence). This CDR3 contains 12 residues. This CDR3 is CASRTVSGELFF. In nucleotides, the CDR3 is TGTGCCAGTAGGACCGTTTCCGGGGAGCTGTTTTTT.

This clonotype was counted only a few times. The genes are TRBV10-3 and TRBJ2-3, with D tentatively TRBD1 or TRBD2 (5 bases each). In germline, CDR1 is ENHRY, CDR2 SYGVKD. Trimming stripped 2 bases from V and 2 bases from J, with 20 bases between. This CDR3 spans 18 amino acids. The CDR3 reads CAISEPSSRVGDTDTQYF. CDR3 sequence (DNA): TGTGCCATCAGTGAGCCATCTAGCAGGGTTGGGGACACAGATACGCAGTATTTT.

In this sample, this clonotype turned up a few times. In nucleotides, the CDR3 is TGTGCCAGCAGCACAGACAGGGTGACACACAGGGATACGCAGTATTTT. It is translated as CASSTDRVTHRDTQYF. The chain joins TRBV6-5 to TRBJ2-3; 7 bases match TRBD1. This CDR3 has 16 amino acids. With V trimmed by 6 bases and J by 6 bases, 15 bases remained unmatched. Germline CDR1 MNHEY, CDR2 SVGAGI.

The chain is built from TRBV27 and TRBJ2-5; D ambiguous. The V gene lost 1 base and the J gene lost 1 base, with 10 bases spanning the gap. CDR1 MNHEY and CDR2 SMNVEV come from the germline V gene (reference sequence). The CDR3 is made up of 15 amino acids. CDR3 region: CASSLFGTAQETQYF. CDR3 in DNA: TGTGCCAGCAGTTTATTTGGTACAGCCCAAGAGACCCAGTACTTC.

Comment on this clonotype: At one of its ends the junction is not consistent with the germline gene, which may arise from a read error. The genes are TRBV7-7 and TRBJ2-2; 7 bases are a match to TRBD2. The CDR3 spans 18 residues. CDR1 and CDR2 from the germline V gene are SSHAT and FNYEAQ (reference sequence). Here the CDR3 DNA reads TGTGCTAGCAGCTTAAATTACCAGCGGGGATCGAACACCGGGGAGCTGTTTTTT. Its translation: CASSLNYQRGSNTGELFF.

This clonotype was counted only a few times. The gene calls are TRBV2 and TRBJ2-1; D ambiguous. V was pared by 0 bases and J by 7 bases, with 13 bases between. This CDR3 spans 15 amino acids. In germline, CDR1 is SNHLY, CDR2 FYNNEI. The CDR3 spells CASSEALGLLNEQFF. The CDR3 region has the DNA TGTGCCAGCAGTGAAGCGCTTGGGCTCCTGAATGAGCAGTTCTTC. Filled out from reference TRBV2 and TRBJ2-1, the complete variable domain reads EPEVTQTPSHQVTQMGQEVILRCVPISNHLYFYWYRQILGQKVEFLVSFYNNEISEKSEIFDDQFSVERPDGSNFTLKIRSTKLEDSAMYFCASSEALGLLNEQFFGPGTRLTVL.

The chain joins TRBV28 to TRBJ1-1, with D perhaps TRBD1 (5 bases). The CDR3 contains 17 residues. V was cut by 2 bases and J by 2 bases, with 18 bases left in between. Per germline, CDR1 MDHEN and CDR2 SYDVKM. The DNA of the CDR3 is TGTGCCAGCAGTTTAGCAGGCCCCAGGGACCTTAACACTGAAGCTTTCTTT. It translates to CASSLAGPRDLNTEAFF.

The J gene is TRBJ2-7, the V gene TRBV5-4; 8 bases fit TRBD1. This CDR3 has 16 residues. The germline V gene encodes CDR1 SGHNT and CDR2 YYREEE (reference sequence). V lost 0 bases to trimming and J lost 2 bases; unmatched junction nucleotides: 7. CDR3 coding DNA: TGTGCCAGCAGCTTGGCCGGTAGGACAGGGCCCTACGAGCAGTACTTC. Translated: CASSLAGRTGPYEQYF. The full variable domain, in which reference TRBV5-4 and TRBJ2-7 provide the parts outside the CDR3, is ETGVTQSPTHLIKTRGQQVTLRCSSQSGHNTVSWYQQALGQGPQFIFQYYREEENGRGNFPPRFSGLQFPNYSSELNVNALELDDSALYLCASSLAGRTGPYEQYFGPGTRLTVT.

This clonotype occurred a few times. As DNA, the CDR3 is TGCAGCGTTGAAGATCGGGGCAGGGGCCAATCGAACACTGAAGCTTTCTTT. Protein product: CSVEDRGRGQSNTEAFF. The chain joins TRBV29-1 to TRBJ1-1; tentative D call: TRBD1 (6 bases). Germline V gene lookup returns CDR1 SQVTM and CDR2 ANQGSEA. V was trimmed by 0 bases and J by 1 base, leaving 18 bases between them. The length of the CDR3 is 17 residues.

In regard to this clonotype: At one boundary the junction diverges from the germline segment, which might be a read error. This sequence joins TRBV7-3 and TRBJ1-2; no clear D. Germline V lookup: CDR1 SGHTA, CDR2 FQGTGA. The CDR3 is 14 amino acids. CDR3 amino acids: CVSSTDPGRWGYTF. CDR3 nucleotides: TGTGTCAGCAGCACCGACCCAGGAAGGTGGGGCTACACCTTC.

This clonotype was seen a few times. The chain carries TRBV7-9 and TRBJ1-3; a possible D gene is TRBD1 (5 bases). Trimming stripped 5 bases from V and 0 bases from J, with 11 bases between. The CDR3 has 15 amino acids. Looked up from germline, CDR1 is SEHNR and CDR2 is FQNEAQ (reference sequence). CDR3: CASSTRQNSGNTIYF. Here the CDR3 DNA reads TGTGCCAGCAGCACCAGACAGAACTCTGGAAACACCATATATTTT. The whole variable domain, remainder taken from reference TRBV7-9 and TRBJ1-3, is DTGVSQNPRHKITKRGQNVTFRCDPISEHNRLYWYRQTLGQGPEFLTYFQNEAQLEKSRLLSDRFSAERPKGSFSTLEIQRTEQGDSAMYLCASSTRQNSGNTIYFGEGSWLTVV.